Sequencing of this T cell receptor beta chain was carried out in a study of low-dose radiotherapy and immunotherapy resistance in tumors. Study overall: Treatment of Cohort 1 consisted of 0.5 Gy per fraction every 2 weeks, adding up to 6.5 Gy. Treatment included intravenous cyclophosphamide dosed at 200 mg/m2 every two weeks, one day before radiation and immunotherapy. Patients took 300 mg oral aspirin daily for four cycles from cycle 1 day 1.

First-strand cDNA used TRAV- and TRBV-specific primers, covering alpha and beta chains. It was with a constant-region primer and a V-primer adapter that TCRs were amplified over approximately 18 PCR cycles. Isolated mRNA underwent amplification by in vitro transcription. One entry per CDR3 protein results from TCRdb running MiXCR on the reads. The repertoire holds about 82,000 distinct CDR3 sequences, with approximately 17% as singletons. Looked up from germline, CDR1 is GTSNPN and CDR2 is SVGIG (reference sequence). Between the trimmed V and J ends, which lost 4 bases and 7 bases, there was a span of 13 bases. The CDR3 is made up of 12 amino acids. This clonotype was detected a few times. As to time point: before trial treatment.

The chain has TRBV30 and TRBJ1-1, with D perhaps TRBD1 (5 bases). The material sequenced was PBMCs, taken before treatment. The sequence was collected from a male donor with prostate cancer. CDR3: CAWNLGASEAFF. The CDR3 bases are TGTGCCTGGAATCTCGGGGCCAGTGAAGCTTTCTTT. Using reference TRBV30 and TRBJ1-1 for the parts outside the CDR3, the full variable domain is SQTIHQWPATLVQPVGSPLSLECTVEGTSNPNLYWYRQAAGRGLQLLFYSVGIGQISSEVPQNLSASRPQDRQFILSSKKLLLSDSGFYLCAWNLGASEAFFGQGTRLTVV.